These 13 T cell receptor beta chains originate from one sample sequenced in a study of a mutant IDH1 vaccine in newly diagnosed glioma. Time point of the sample: baseline, week 1 (first vaccination visit). Treatment here: pre-vaccination baseline after standard-of-care therapy. The method was immunoSEQ multiplex PCR; TCRdb's version includes in-frame clones alone and lacks a portion of them. Of tens of thousands of clones in the sample, around 93% were seen once. Sequencing was performed on PBMCs, taken from a glioma patient treated with radiotherapy, temozolomide or both. The source is a man aged 35-49 years with glioma.

The gene calls are TRBV9 and TRBJ1-1, with D perhaps TRBD1 (5 bases). Germline V CDR1 and CDR2: SGDLS, YYNGEE. Trimming pared 4 bases from V and 5 bases from J, leaving 15 bases between. The CDR3 has 14 amino acids. The CDR3 DNA follows: TGTGCCAGCAGCCCGTGGGAAGGGGAAACTGAAGCTTTCTTT. Its protein is CASSPWEGETEAFF.

In its sample, this clone was seen once. The V call is TRBV5-1, the J call TRBJ2-2; D is unclear. Germline CDR1 is SGHRS and CDR2 is YFSETQ. The CDR3 is made up of 15 amino acids. V lost 3 bases and J lost 2, with 11 bases in between. CDR3 sequence (DNA): TGCGCCAGCAGCTCATACGGCAGAAACACCGGGGAGCTGTTTTTT. Its protein is CASSSYGRNTGELFF.

The gene calls are TRBV7-9 and TRBJ2-4; no clear D. Trimming cost V 8 bases and J 10 bases, with 18 bases left between them. The CDR3 contains 13 residues. The germline V gene encodes CDR1 SEHNR and CDR2 FQNEAQ (reference sequence). CDR3 nucleotide sequence: TGTGCCAGCGGCCTGGGCTCGTCTGGGATTCAGTACTTC. Translation: CASGLGSSGIQYF.

V gene TRBV27 combines with J gene TRBJ2-1; D could derive from TRBD1 or TRBD2 (5 bases each). Germline values: CDR1 MNHEY, CDR2 SMNVEV (reference sequence). This CDR3 spans 15 amino acids. V lost 0 bases to trimming and J lost 1 base, with 7 bases between them. CDR3 nucleotides: TGTGCCAGCAGTTTATCAGGGGAGTCCTACAATGAGCAGTTCTTC. As protein: CASSLSGESYNEQFF.

The V call is TRBV30, the J call TRBJ1-2, with a tentative D call TRBD1 (6 bases). V was shortened by 3 bases and J by 5 bases, with 19 bases between the two germline ends. CDR1 is GTSNPN, CDR2 SVGIG, per germline (reference sequence). There are 15 residues in the CDR3. CDR3 coding DNA: TGTGCCTGGAGCTTGCCGTCGGACAGATTGTATGGCTACACCTTC. The encoded protein is CAWSLPSDRLYGYTF.

The chain has TRBV2 and TRBJ1-1; D is ambiguous. The CDR3 covers 14 residues. The V end was cut by 1 base, the J end by 1 base, with 7 bases between. From germline, CDR1 is SNHLY and CDR2 FYNNEI. The CDR3 here is CASSEDPGNTEAFF. CDR3 nucleotides: TGTGCCAGCAGTGAAGACCCAGGGAACACTGAAGCTTTCTTT.

The rearrangement joins TRBV5-4 to TRBJ1-2, with TRBD1 matching over 7 bases. The CDR3 contains 13 residues. Losses at the gene ends were 4 bases for V and 8 bases for J; bases not matched to a gene: 8. Germline-derived CDR1 and CDR2 are SGHNT and YYREEE (reference sequence). The CDR3 coding sequence is TGTGCCAGCAGCGAGGACAGGCCGGGGGGCTACACCTTC. This sequence encodes CASSEDRPGGYTF. The whole variable domain, filled in from reference TRBV5-4 and TRBJ1-2, reads ETGVTQSPTHLIKTRGQQVTLRCSSQSGHNTVSWYQQALGQGPQFIFQYYREEENGRGNFPPRFSGLQFPNYSSELNVNALELDDSALYLCASSEDRPGGYTFGSGTRLTVV.

About this clone: This sample also contains other DNA sequences that code for the same CDR3. The chain employs TRBV9 and TRBJ1-1, with 8 nucleotides matching TRBD1. Germline lookup yields CDR1 SGDLS and CDR2 YYNGEE. CDR3 length: 14 amino acids. Germline trimming cut 3 bases from V and 1 base from J; bases unmatched to any gene: 2. As DNA, the CDR3 is TGTGCCAGCAGCGCAGGGGGCAGGAACACTGAAGCTTTCTTT. Translated: CASSAGGRNTEAFF.

The rearrangement links TRBV5-4 to TRBJ1-2; maybe TRBD1 (6 bases). CDR3 length: 15 amino acids. V lost 2 bases, J lost 5 bases, and 16 bases lay in between. Germline CDR1 SGHNT, CDR2 YYREEE (reference sequence). The CDR3 reads CASSFIGRGGYGYTF. The CDR3 DNA reads as TGTGCCAGCAGCTTCATCGGCAGGGGAGGTTATGGCTACACCTTC.

The chain joins TRBV4-2 to TRBJ1-1, with 9 bases identical to TRBD1. CDR3 length: 16 residues. From germline, CDR1 is LGHNA and CDR2 YNFKEQ. The ends lost 1 base at V and 8 bases at J; junction bases unmatched: 11. Here the CDR3 DNA reads TGTGCCAGCAGCCAAGCCGGGGGACAGGGCGTCTACGAAGCTTTCTTT. Its translation is CASSQAGGQGVYEAFF.

V gene TRBV29-1 combines with J gene TRBJ1-2; D uncertain. Trimming shortened V by 5 bases and J by 8 bases, and 9 bases separated the two germline ends. Germline CDR1 is SQVTM and CDR2 is ANQGSEA. The CDR3 consists of 10 residues. The CDR3 DNA follows: TGCAGCGTTAGTTCGGGAGGCTACACCTTC. Translation: CSVSSGGYTF.

The chain has TRBV6-5 and TRBJ1-2, with no clear D. The CDR3 sequence is 14 residues long. V shed 8 bases and J shed 6 bases, with 19 bases lying between them. Germline CDR1 is MNHEY and CDR2 is SVGAGI. The CDR3 here is CASGRAAALHGYTF. The CDR3 nucleotides read TGTGCCAGCGGTCGGGCAGCCGCTCTCCATGGCTACACCTTC.

The chain recombines TRBV15 with TRBJ1-3; possibly TRBD1 for D (6 bases). This CDR3 is built from 13 residues. Trimming shortened V by 5 bases and J by 7 bases, and 12 bases separated the two germline ends. The germline V gene has CDR1 LNHNV and CDR2 YYDKDF (reference sequence). The CDR3 DNA is TGTGCCACCAGCCCGGACAGTCTGAACACCATATATTTT. Translated, it gives CATSPDSLNTIYF. Filled out from reference TRBV15 and TRBJ1-3, the complete variable domain reads DAMVIQNPRYQVTQFGKPVTLSCSQTLNHNVMYWYQQKSSQAPKLLFHYYDKDFNNEADTPDNFQSRRPNTSFCFLDIRSPGLGDTAMYLCATSPDSLNTIYFGEGSWLTVV.